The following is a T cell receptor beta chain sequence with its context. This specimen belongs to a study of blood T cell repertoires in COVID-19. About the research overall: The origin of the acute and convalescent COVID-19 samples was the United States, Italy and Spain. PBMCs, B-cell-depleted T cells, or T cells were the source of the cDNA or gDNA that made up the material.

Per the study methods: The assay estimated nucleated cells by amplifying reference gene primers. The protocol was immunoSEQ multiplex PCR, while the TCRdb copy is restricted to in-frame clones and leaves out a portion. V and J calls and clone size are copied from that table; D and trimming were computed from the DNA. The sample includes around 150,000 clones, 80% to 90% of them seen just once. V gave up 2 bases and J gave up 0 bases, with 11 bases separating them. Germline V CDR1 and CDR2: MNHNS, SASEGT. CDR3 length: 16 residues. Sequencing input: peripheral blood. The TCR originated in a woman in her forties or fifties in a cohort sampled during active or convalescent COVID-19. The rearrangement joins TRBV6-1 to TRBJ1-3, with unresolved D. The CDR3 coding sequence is TGTGCCAGCAGTGAACTCGAATACAACTCTGGAAACACCATATATTTT. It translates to CASSELEYNSGNTIYF.